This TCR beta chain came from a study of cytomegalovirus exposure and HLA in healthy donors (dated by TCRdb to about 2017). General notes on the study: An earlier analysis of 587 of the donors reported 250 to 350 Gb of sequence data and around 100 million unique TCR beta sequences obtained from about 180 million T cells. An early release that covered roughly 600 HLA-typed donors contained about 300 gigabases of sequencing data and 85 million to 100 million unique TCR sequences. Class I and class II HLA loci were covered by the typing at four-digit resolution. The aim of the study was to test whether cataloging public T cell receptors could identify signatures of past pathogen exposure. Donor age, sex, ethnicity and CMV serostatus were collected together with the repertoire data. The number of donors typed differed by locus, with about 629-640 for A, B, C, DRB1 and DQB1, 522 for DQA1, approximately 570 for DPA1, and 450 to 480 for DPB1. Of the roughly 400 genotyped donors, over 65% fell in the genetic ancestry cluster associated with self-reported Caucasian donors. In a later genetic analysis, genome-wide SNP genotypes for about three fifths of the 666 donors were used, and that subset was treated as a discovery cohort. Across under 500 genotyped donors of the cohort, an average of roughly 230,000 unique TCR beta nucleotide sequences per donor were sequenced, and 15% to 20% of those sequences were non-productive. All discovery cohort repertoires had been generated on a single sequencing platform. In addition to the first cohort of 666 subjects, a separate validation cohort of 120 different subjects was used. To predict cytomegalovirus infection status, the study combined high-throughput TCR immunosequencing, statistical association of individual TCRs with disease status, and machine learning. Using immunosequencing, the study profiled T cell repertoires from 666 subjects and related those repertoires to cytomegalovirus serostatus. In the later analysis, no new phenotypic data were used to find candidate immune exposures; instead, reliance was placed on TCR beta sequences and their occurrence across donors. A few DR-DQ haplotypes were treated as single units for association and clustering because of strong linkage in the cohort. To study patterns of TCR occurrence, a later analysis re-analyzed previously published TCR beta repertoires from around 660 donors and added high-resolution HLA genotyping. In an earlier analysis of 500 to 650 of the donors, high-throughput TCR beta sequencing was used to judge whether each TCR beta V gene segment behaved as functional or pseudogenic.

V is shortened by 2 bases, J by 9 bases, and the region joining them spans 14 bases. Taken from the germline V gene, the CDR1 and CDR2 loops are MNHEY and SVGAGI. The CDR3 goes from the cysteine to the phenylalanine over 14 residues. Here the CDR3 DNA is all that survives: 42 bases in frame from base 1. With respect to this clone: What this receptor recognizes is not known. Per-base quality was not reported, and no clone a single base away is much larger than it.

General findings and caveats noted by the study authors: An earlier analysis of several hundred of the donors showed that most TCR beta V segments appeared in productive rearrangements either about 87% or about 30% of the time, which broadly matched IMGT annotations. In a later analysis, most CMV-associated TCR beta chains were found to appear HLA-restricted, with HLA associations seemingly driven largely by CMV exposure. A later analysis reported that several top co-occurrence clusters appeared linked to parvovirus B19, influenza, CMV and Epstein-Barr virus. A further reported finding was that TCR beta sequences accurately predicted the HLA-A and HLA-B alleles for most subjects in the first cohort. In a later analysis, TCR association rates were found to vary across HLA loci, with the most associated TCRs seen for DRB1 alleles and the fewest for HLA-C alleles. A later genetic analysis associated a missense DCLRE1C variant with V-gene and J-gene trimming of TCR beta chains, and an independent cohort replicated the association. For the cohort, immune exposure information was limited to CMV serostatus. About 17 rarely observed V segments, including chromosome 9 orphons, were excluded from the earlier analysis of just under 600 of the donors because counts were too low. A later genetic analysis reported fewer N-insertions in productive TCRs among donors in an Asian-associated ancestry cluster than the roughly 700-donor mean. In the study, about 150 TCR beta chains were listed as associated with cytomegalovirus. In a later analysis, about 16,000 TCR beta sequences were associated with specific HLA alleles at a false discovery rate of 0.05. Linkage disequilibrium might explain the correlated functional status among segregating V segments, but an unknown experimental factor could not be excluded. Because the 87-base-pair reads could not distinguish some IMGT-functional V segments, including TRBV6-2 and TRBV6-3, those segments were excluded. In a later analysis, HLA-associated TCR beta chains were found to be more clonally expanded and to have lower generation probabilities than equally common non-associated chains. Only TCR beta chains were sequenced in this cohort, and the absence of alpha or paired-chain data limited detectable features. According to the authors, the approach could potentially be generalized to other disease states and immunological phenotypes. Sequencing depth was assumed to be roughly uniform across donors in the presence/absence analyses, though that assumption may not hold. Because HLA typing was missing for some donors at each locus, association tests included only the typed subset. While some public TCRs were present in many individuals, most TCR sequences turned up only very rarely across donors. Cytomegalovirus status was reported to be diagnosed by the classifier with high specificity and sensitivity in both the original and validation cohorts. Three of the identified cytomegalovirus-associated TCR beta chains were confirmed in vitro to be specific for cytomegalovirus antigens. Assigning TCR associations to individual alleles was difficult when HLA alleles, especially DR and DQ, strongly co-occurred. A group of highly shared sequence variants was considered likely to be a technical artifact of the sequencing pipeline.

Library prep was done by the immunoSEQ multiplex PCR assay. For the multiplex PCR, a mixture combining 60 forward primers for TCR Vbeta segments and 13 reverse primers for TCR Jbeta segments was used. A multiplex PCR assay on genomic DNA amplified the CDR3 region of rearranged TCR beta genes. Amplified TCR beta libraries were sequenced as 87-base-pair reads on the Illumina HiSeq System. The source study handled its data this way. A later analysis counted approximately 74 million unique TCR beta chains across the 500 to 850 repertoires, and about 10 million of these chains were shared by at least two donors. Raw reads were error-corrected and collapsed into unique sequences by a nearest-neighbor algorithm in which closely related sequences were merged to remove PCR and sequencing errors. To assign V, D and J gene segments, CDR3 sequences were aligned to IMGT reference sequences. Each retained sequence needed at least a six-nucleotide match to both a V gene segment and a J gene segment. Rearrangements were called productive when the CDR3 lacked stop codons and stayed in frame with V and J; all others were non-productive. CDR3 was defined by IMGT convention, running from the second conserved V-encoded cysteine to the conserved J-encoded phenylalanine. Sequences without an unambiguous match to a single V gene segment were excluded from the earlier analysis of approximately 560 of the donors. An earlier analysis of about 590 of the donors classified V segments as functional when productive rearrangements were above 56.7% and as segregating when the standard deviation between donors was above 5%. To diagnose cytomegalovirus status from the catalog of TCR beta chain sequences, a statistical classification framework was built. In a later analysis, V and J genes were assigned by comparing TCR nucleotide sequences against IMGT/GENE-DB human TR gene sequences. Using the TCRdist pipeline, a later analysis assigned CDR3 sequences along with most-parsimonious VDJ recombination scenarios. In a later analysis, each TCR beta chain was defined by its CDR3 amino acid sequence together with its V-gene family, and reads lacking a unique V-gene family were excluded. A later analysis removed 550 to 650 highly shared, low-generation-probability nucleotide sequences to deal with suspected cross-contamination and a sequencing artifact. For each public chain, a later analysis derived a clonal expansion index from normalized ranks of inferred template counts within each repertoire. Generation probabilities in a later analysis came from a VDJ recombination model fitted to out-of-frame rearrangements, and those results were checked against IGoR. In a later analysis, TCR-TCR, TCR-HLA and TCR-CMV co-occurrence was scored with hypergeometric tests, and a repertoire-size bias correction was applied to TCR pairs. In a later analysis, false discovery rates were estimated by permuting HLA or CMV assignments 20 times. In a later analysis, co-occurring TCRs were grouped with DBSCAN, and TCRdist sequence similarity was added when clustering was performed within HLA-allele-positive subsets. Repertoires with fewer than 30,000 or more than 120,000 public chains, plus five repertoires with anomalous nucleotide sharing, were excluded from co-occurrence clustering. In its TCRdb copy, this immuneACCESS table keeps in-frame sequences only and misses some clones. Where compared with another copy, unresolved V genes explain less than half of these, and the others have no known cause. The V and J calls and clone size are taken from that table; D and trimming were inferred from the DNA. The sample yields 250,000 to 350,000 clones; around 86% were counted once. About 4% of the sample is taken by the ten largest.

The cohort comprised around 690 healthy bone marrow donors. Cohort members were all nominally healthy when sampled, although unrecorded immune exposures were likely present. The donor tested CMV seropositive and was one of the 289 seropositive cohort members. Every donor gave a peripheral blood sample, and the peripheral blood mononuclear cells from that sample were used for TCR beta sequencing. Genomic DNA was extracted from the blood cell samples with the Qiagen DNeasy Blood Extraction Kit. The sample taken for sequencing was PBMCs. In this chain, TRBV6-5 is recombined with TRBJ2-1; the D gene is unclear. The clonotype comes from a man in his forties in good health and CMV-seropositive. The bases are TGTGCCAGCAGTTACATACGCGGCGGCGGTGAGCAGTTCTTC. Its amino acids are CASSYIRGGGEQFF.